The 18 T cell receptor beta chains listed next were all sequenced from one sample in a study of blood T cell repertoires in COVID-19. Sequenced by immunoSEQ multiplex PCR; TCRdb stores in-frame clones only, minus some. The sample has roughly 43,000 clones, over 80% seen once. The sample taken for sequencing was peripheral blood. The source is a human donor in a cohort sampled during active COVID-19.

V usage is TRBV9 and J usage is TRBJ1-2, with D perhaps matching TRBD1 (5 bases). V was trimmed by 3 bases and J by 3 bases, leaving 9 bases between them. The CDR3 has 13 amino acids. In germline, CDR1 is SGDLS, CDR2 YYNGEE. The CDR3 DNA is TGTGCCAGCAGCGGCCAGGGTGACTATGGCTACACCTTC. It specifies CASSGQGDYGYTF.

This clone is a singleton in its sample. The chain couples TRBV30 to TRBJ2-1; tentative D call: TRBD2 (5 bases). The CDR3 has 12 amino acids. CDR1 GTSNPN and CDR2 SVGIG come from the germline V gene (reference sequence). Trimming removed 4 bases at V and 5 bases at J, with 9 bases between. CDR3 DNA: TGTGCCTGGAAGGGAGTGAACAATGAGCAGTTCTTC. This encodes CAWKGVNNEQFF.

This clone was observed once. This chain uses TRBV9 with TRBJ2-7; no definite D call. Trimming pared 4 bases from V and 0 bases from J, leaving 8 bases between. Germline lookup yields CDR1 SGDLS and CDR2 YYNGEE. There are 13 residues in the CDR3. The CDR3 sequence is CASSSQYSYEQYF. CDR3 DNA sequence: TGTGCCAGCAGCTCTCAGTACTCCTACGAGCAGTACTTC. Complete variable domain (other parts from reference TRBV9 and TRBJ2-7): DSGVTQTPKHLITATGQRVTLRCSPRSGDLSVYWYQQSLDQGLQFLIQYYNGEERAKGNILERFSAQQFPDLHSELNLSSLELGDSALYFCASSSQYSYEQYFGPGTRLTVT.

This rearrangement joins TRBV9 to TRBJ1-1; D gene uncertain. This CDR3 has 12 residues. Trimming cost V 6 bases and J 0 bases, with 6 bases left between them. Germline V gene data show CDR1 as SGDLS and CDR2 as YYNGEE. CDR3: CASNALNTEAFF. The CDR3 DNA sequence: TGTGCCAGCAACGCGCTGAACACTGAAGCTTTCTTT.

This chain links TRBV5-1 with TRBJ1-1, with D maybe TRBD1 (6 bases). V shed 0 bases and J shed 6 bases, with 9 bases lying between them. The CDR3 has 13 residues. Germline V lookup: CDR1 SGHRS, CDR2 YFSETQ. DNA of the CDR3: TGCGCCAGCAGCTTGGCGGGGGGCTCTGAAGCTTTCTTT. It codes for CASSLAGGSEAFF.

This chain links TRBV19 with TRBJ2-1, with 9 nucleotides matching TRBD2. V lost 6 bases, J lost 3 bases, and 9 bases stayed unmatched. CDR1 is LNHDA, CDR2 SQIVND, per germline (reference sequence). The CDR3 loop spans 16 amino acids. CDR3 residues: CASSPILAGDYNEQFF. The CDR3 DNA sequence: TGTGCCAGTAGCCCTATTTTAGCGGGGGACTACAATGAGCAGTTCTTC.

The genes are TRBV2 and TRBJ1-3, with 9 nucleotides matching TRBD1. J was trimmed by 0 bases and V by 8 bases; bases with no gene match: 8. Germline CDR1 reads SNHLY; CDR2 reads FYNNEI. This CDR3 has 16 amino acids. CDR3 sequence (DNA): TGTGCCAGCGGGGGACAGGGAAAGGTCTCTGGAAACACCATATATTTT. Amino acids: CASGGQGKVSGNTIYF.

V is TRBV11-2 and J is TRBJ1-2; 8 bases align to TRBD1. The CDR3 extends over 13 amino acids. V lost 5 bases and J lost 8; bases outside the gene matches: 7. Germline assignment: CDR1 SGHAT and CDR2 FQNNGV. The CDR3 reads CASSLGQGVGYTF. CDR3 coding DNA: TGTGCCAGCAGCCTCGGACAGGGTGTCGGCTACACCTTC.

The CDR3 here is CASILDRGGEQFF. CDR3 DNA sequence: TGTGCCAGCATCCTAGACCGGGGGGGGGAGCAGTTCTTC. J is TRBJ2-1 and V is TRBV7-2; 8 bases map to TRBD2. The CDR3 runs to 13 residues. Trimming removed 7 bases from V and 10 bases from J; junction bases left unmatched: 9. Germline CDR1 and CDR2: SGHTA and FQGNSA.

This clone has just a few counts. V and J are TRBV11-2 and TRBJ1-2; 8 bases are a match to TRBD1. Trimming removed 5 bases from V and 14 bases from J; junction bases left unmatched: 16. The germline V gene has CDR1 SGHAT and CDR2 FQNNGV. The CDR3 runs to 14 residues. CDR3 loop: CASSPHTYRQGTTF. As DNA, the CDR3 is TGTGCCAGCAGCCCACACACCTACCGACAGGGGACAACCTTC.

The rearrangement uses TRBV18 and TRBJ2-1; 12 bases map to TRBD2. Germline V CDR1 and CDR2: KGHSH, LQKENI. The CDR3 runs to 14 residues. V was pared by 2 bases and J by 9 bases, with 2 bases of the junction left unmatched. The CDR3 protein is CASSPGLAGFEQFF. CDR3 in DNA: TGTGCCAGCTCACCAGGACTAGCGGGATTTGAGCAGTTCTTC.

V usage is TRBV14 and J usage is TRBJ2-7, with D possibly being TRBD2 (6 bases). Per the germline V gene, CDR1 is SGHDN and CDR2 is FVKESK. With 5 bases removed from V and 2 bases from J, the gap between germline ends came to 13 bases. The CDR3 has 14 amino acids. The CDR3 bases are TGTGCCAGCAGCTTTTCGGGAGTGGCCTACGAGCAGTACTTC. Its translation: CASSFSGVAYEQYF.

This chain's CDR3 is CASSQSRTPSPYEQYF. CDR3 nucleotide sequence: TGTGCCAGCAGCCAATCGCGGACACCGTCTCCCTACGAGCAGTACTTC. The chain uses TRBV16 and TRBJ2-7, with D perhaps TRBD1 (5 bases). CDR1 and CDR2 (germline): KGHSY, FQNENV. V gave up 0 bases and J gave up 2 bases, with 14 bases separating them. This CDR3 has 16 amino acids.

This clone was observed once. V gene TRBV5-4 combines with J gene TRBJ2-6, with TRBD1 as a possible D gene (6 bases). The CDR3 covers 19 residues. Trimming took off 5 bases at V and 0 bases at J, with 21 bases between the two ends. CDR1 SGHNT and CDR2 YYREEE come from the germline V gene (reference sequence). This CDR3 is CASRSGKQGPTSGANVLTF. The CDR3 DNA reads as TGTGCCAGCAGGAGTGGGAAACAGGGCCCTACCTCTGGGGCCAACGTCCTGACTTTC.

V is TRBV6-5 and J is TRBJ1-2, with D possibly matching TRBD1 (5 bases). This CDR3 region has 16 residues. Germline loops: CDR1 MNHEY, CDR2 SVGAGI. V was cut by 0 bases and J by 0 bases, with 11 bases left in between. CDR3 sequence reads: CASSYSQGLANYGYTF. The DNA of the CDR3 is TGTGCCAGCAGTTACTCCCAGGGACTCGCTAACTATGGCTACACCTTC.

The genes are TRBV5-6 and TRBJ1-6; 10 bases line up with TRBD1. The CDR3 is 16 amino acids. V gave up 3 bases and J gave up 8 bases; unmatched junction bases: 8. CDR1 is SGHDT and CDR2 is YYEEEE in the germline V gene. The CDR3 DNA reads TGTGCCAGCAGCTCGCGACAGGGGGCAGGTCATTCACCCCTCCACTTT. It is translated as CASSSRQGAGHSPLHF.

This clone was detected a few times. This chain joins TRBV30 and TRBJ1-6; possibly TRBD1 for D (5 bases). CDR3 length: 19 amino acids. Germline V gives CDR1 GTSNPN, CDR2 SVGIG (reference sequence). V was shortened by 3 bases and J by 0 bases, with 21 bases between the two germline ends. The CDR3 nucleotides are TGTGCCTGGAGCCGGGATAAGGGGACTTACCGCTCCTATAATTCACCCCTCCACTTT. It specifies CAWSRDKGTYRSYNSPLHF.

The genes are TRBV5-5 and TRBJ2-1; TRBD1 matches 9 bases. Germline assignment: CDR1 SGHKS and CDR2 YYEKEE (reference sequence). This CDR3 is built from 14 residues. V lost 2 bases, J lost 8 bases, and 5 bases stayed unmatched. The CDR3 protein is CASSFTGGLDEQFF. DNA of the CDR3: TGTGCCAGCAGCTTTACAGGGGGCTTAGATGAGCAGTTCTTC.